Below are 17 T cell receptor beta chains sequenced from a single sample in a study of shared clonotypes between healthy human individuals. Profiling relied on immunoSEQ multiplex PCR, and the TCRdb table lists in-frame clones only, not all of them. This table has 2 million to 2.5 million clones, approximately 95% appearing once. Sample: naive CD4+ T cells from PBMCs. Subset: CD45RA+ positively selected. All receptors come from a man between 18 and 29 years old in good health. Some clones in this sample may be carry-over from other donors' samples.

V gene TRBV27 combines with J gene TRBJ1-1; 11 positions agree with TRBD1. Trimming cost V 7 bases and J 8 bases; bases outside gene matches: 6. CDR3 length: 13 amino acids. Germline CDR1 and CDR2: MNHEY and SMNVEV (reference sequence). CDR3 sequence: CASTRTGGKEAFF. CDR3 bases: TGTGCCAGCACGAGGACAGGGGGCAAAGAAGCTTTCTTT.

In this sample, this clone turned up once. V and J are TRBV5-5 and TRBJ1-2; TRBD1 matches at 10 bases. CDR1 SGHKS and CDR2 YYEKEE come from the germline V gene (reference sequence). The CDR3 is 14 residues long. V shed 4 bases and J 4 bases; nucleotides not matched to a gene: 4. The chain's CDR3 is CASSPTGGGYGYTF. The CDR3 nucleotides read TGTGCCAGCAGCCCGACAGGGGGCGGCTATGGCTACACCTTC.

The V call is TRBV5-1, the J call TRBJ1-1; tentatively, D is TRBD1 (5 bases). V lost 0 bases to trimming and J lost 4 bases, with 13 bases between them. CDR3 length: 15 residues. Germline CDR1 reads SGHRS; CDR2 reads YFSETQ. The CDR3 DNA reads TGCGCCAGCAGCTTGGGGTCGGGGGGAGCCACTGAAGCTTTCTTT. It translates to CASSLGSGGATEAFF.

The chain recombines TRBV5-1 with TRBJ1-5; D gene uncertain. CDR3 length: 16 residues. Germline V gene data show CDR1 as SGHRS and CDR2 as YFSETQ. Trimming removed 0 bases from V and 1 base from J, with 11 bases in between. CDR3 coding DNA: TGCGCCAGCAGCTTGGGAGGATTAAGAAGCAATCAGCCCCAGCATTTT. Its translation: CASSLGGLRSNQPQHF.

The chain employs TRBV4-2 and TRBJ1-4, with TRBD1 as a possible D gene (5 bases). CDR3 length: 14 residues. V gave up 6 bases and J gave up 4 bases, with 12 bases separating them. From germline, CDR1 is LGHNA and CDR2 YNFKEQ. The CDR3 DNA reads as TGTGCCAGCAGTCCTGGGGCCCGTAATGAAAAACTGTTTTTT. The encoded protein is CASSPGARNEKLFF.

The chain has TRBV4-2 and TRBJ2-4, with 9 bases fitting TRBD2. This CDR3 contains 16 residues. CDR1 is LGHNA, CDR2 YNFKEQ, per germline. V was pared by 2 bases and J by 8 bases, with 10 bases of the junction left unmatched. This CDR3 is CASSQHEGREGDIQYF. In DNA form, the CDR3 reads TGTGCCAGCAGCCAACACGAAGGGCGGGAGGGTGACATTCAGTACTTC.

The V call is TRBV27, the J call TRBJ1-2; weak D call: TRBD1 (5 bases). V lost 5 bases and J lost 2, with 18 bases in between. In germline, CDR1 is MNHEY, CDR2 SMNVEV (reference sequence). CDR3 length: 16 amino acids. In nucleotides, the CDR3 is TGTGCCAGCAGTATAAGGTTTGCGACAGAGAACTATGGCTACACCTTC. It encodes CASSIRFATENYGYTF.

J is TRBJ1-6 and V is TRBV5-1; the D is unclear. The CDR3 runs 14 residues. V was shortened by 0 bases and J by 1 base, with 2 bases between the two germline ends. Germline CDR1 is SGHRS and CDR2 is YFSETQ. In DNA form, the CDR3 reads TGCGCCAGCAGCTTGGGGTCCTATAATTCACCCCTCCACTTT. Residues: CASSLGSYNSPLHF.

This chain connects TRBV5-6 to TRBJ1-1, with 9 nucleotides matching TRBD1. Germline CDR1 reads SGHDT; CDR2 reads YYEEEE. The CDR3 runs to 14 residues. V lost 4 bases, J lost 5 bases, and 6 bases stayed unmatched. The CDR3 DNA reads TGTGCCAGCAGCCCACCGGACAGGGGAACTGAAGCTTTCTTT. Its translation is CASSPPDRGTEAFF.

About this clone itself: A junction end diverges from the germline sequence, so it may reflect a read error. V and J are TRBV27 and TRBJ2-7; no clear D. The CDR3 totals 13 residues. Germline-derived CDR1 and CDR2 are MNHEY and SMNVEV (reference sequence). The CDR3 region is CANSYTTSYEQYF. The DNA for the CDR3 is TGTGCCAACAGTTACACTACCTCCTACGAGCAGTACTTC.

This clone was detected only once. The V gene is TRBV2, the J gene TRBJ1-2; D call uncertain. This CDR3 region has 13 residues. Trimming removed 5 bases at V and 0 bases at J, with 7 bases between. CDR1 and CDR2 from the germline V gene are SNHLY and FYNNEI. CDR3 sequence (DNA): TGTGCCAGCAGTTACACCGCTAACTATGGCTACACCTTC. It codes for CASSYTANYGYTF.

This rearrangement joins TRBV29-1 to TRBJ2-6; D might be TRBD1 (6 bases). Per the germline V gene, CDR1 is SQVTM and CDR2 is ANQGSEA. V was shortened by 1 base and J by 2 bases, with 6 bases between the two germline ends. CDR3 length: 14 amino acids. CDR3 region: CSVEGTAGANVLTF. Here the CDR3 DNA reads TGCAGCGTTGAAGGGACAGCTGGGGCCAACGTCCTGACTTTC. The variable domain in full, completed from reference TRBV29-1 and TRBJ2-6, reads SAVISQKPSRDICQRGTSLTIQCQVDSQVTMMFWYRQQPGQSLTLIATANQGSEATYESGFVIDKFPISRPNLTFSTLTVSNMSPEDSSIYLCSVEGTAGANVLTFGAGSRLTVL.

The J gene is TRBJ1-1, the V gene TRBV4-3, with 8 bases that match TRBD1. The germline V gene encodes CDR1 LGHNA and CDR2 YSLEER. V lost 3 bases, J lost 1 base, and 7 bases stayed unmatched. The CDR3 runs to 16 residues. CDR3 region: CASSHRPGTGNTEAFF. CDR3 DNA: TGCGCCAGCAGCCACCGCCCGGGGACAGGGAACACTGAAGCTTTCTTT.

V usage is TRBV30 and J usage is TRBJ2-7, with D maybe TRBD2 (5 bases). Trimming left V 0 bases short and J 4 bases short, with 16 bases between. The germline gives CDR1 GTSNPN, CDR2 SVGIG (reference sequence). The CDR3 totals 15 residues. This chain's CDR3 is CAWSVLVAAGYEQYF. The CDR3 DNA reads TGTGCCTGGAGTGTACTAGTGGCAGCAGGTTACGAGCAGTACTTC.

In its sample, this clone was seen once. The rearrangement uses TRBV10-3 and TRBJ1-5; D might be TRBD1 (5 bases). The CDR3 covers 16 residues. The V gene's germline CDR1 is ENHRY and CDR2 SYGVKD. Trimming shortened V by 3 bases and J by 2 bases, and 14 bases separated the two germline ends. For the CDR3, the DNA is TGTGCCATCAGTGATTTCGGGACGGAGGGCAATCAGCCCCAGCATTTT. It codes for CAISDFGTEGNQPQHF.

This clone was picked up one time. The chain joins TRBV9 to TRBJ2-3; D remains ambiguous. In germline, CDR1 is SGDLS, CDR2 YYNGEE. The CDR3 loop spans 16 amino acids. With 6 bases removed from V and 2 bases from J, the gap between germline ends came to 19 bases. CDR3 sequence: CASTDPSGAPTDTQYF. The DNA of the CDR3 is TGTGCCAGCACCGACCCCAGTGGAGCCCCCACAGATACGCAGTATTTT.

The chain recombines TRBV27 with TRBJ2-1; D call uncertain. The CDR3 is 12 residues long. Germline CDR1 reads MNHEY; CDR2 reads SMNVEV (reference sequence). V lost 6 bases, J lost 6 bases, and 9 bases lay in between. DNA for the CDR3: TGTGCCAGCAGGCCCAGGAGCAATGAGCAGTTCTTC. It yields the protein CASRPRSNEQFF.